The 32 T cell receptor beta chains presented below share a single source sample, sequenced in a study of blood T cell repertoires in COVID-19. The repertoire was sequenced with immunoSEQ multiplex PCR; TCRdb's copy has only in-frame clones and lacks some. The sample shows about 210,000 clones, 87% of them seen only once. The sequencing sample was made of PBMCs or T cells enriched from blood (not recorded which). All receptors come from a man in his late teens or twenties with acute COVID-19.

The chain carries TRBV24-1 and TRBJ2-1; TRBD2 matches 11 bases. Trimming removed 1 base from V and 8 bases from J; junction bases left unmatched: 3. The length of the CDR3 is 15 residues. In germline, CDR1 is KGHDR, CDR2 SFDVKD. CDR3 coding DNA: TGTGCCACCAGTGATTTAGGGACTAGCGGCGATGAGCAGTTCTTC. Protein sequence: CATSDLGTSGDEQFF.

The chain carries TRBV7-9 and TRBJ1-1; no reliable D call. V lost 2 bases, J lost 5 bases, and 9 bases lay in between. The germline V gene encodes CDR1 SEHNR and CDR2 FQNEAQ (reference sequence). The CDR3 totals 13 residues. CDR3 residues: CASSLQSPTEAFF. The CDR3 region has the DNA TGTGCCAGCAGCTTACAGTCCCCTACTGAAGCTTTCTTT.

The chain uses TRBV11-3 and TRBJ2-7; maybe TRBD2 (5 bases). The CDR3 has 16 amino acids. Germline CDR1 is SGHNT and CDR2 is YENEEA. Trimming took off 4 bases at V and 0 bases at J, with 16 bases between the two ends. DNA for the CDR3: TGTGCCAGCAGCTCCTACTTAGCGAAATTCTCCTACGAGCAGTACTTC. Its translation: CASSSYLAKFSYEQYF.

The gene calls are TRBV7-9 and TRBJ2-7; no clear D gene. The germline V and J ends were trimmed by 0 bases and 1 base, with 7 bases remaining between them. The CDR3 runs to 14 residues. Germline V gene data show CDR1 as SEHNR and CDR2 as FQNEAQ (reference sequence). The CDR3 nucleotides read TGTGCCAGCAGCTTAGCGCCAGGATCCTACGAGCAGTACTTC. Amino acids: CASSLAPGSYEQYF.

The chain links TRBV7-6 to TRBJ1-2, with D tentatively TRBD1 (5 bases). Trimming removed 6 bases from V and 8 bases from J, with 28 bases in between. The germline gives CDR1 SGHVS, CDR2 FNYEAQ. The CDR3 has 17 residues. CDR3 DNA sequence: TGTGCCAGCAGTAATGACCCGACAGCGACCGGCGCAATAGGCTACACCTTC. Amino acids: CASSNDPTATGAIGYTF.

The J gene is TRBJ1-1, the V gene TRBV4-1, with unresolved D. Trimming left V 3 bases short and J 1 base short, with 9 bases between. The CDR3 is made up of 14 amino acids. The germline V gene encodes CDR1 MGHRA and CDR2 YSYEKL. DNA of the CDR3: TGCGCCAGCAGCCAGACGGAGTGGAACACTGAAGCTTTCTTT. Translated: CASSQTEWNTEAFF.

This clone was recorded only once. This sequence joins TRBV11-2 and TRBJ1-1, with 8 positions matching TRBD1. This CDR3 spans 14 amino acids. J gave up 5 bases and V 5 bases, and 7 bases lay outside the gene matches. Germline CDR1 is SGHAT and CDR2 is FQNNGV. The CDR3, as DNA: TGTGCCAGCAGCACAAACAGGGGGAATACTGAAGCTTTCTTT. Its protein product is CASSTNRGNTEAFF. Full variable domain (remainder filled in from reference TRBV11-2 and TRBJ1-1): EAGVAQSPRYKIIEKRQSVAFWCNPISGHATLYWYQQILGQGPKLLIQFQNNGVVDDSQLPKDRFSAERLKGVDSTLKIQPAKLEDSAVYLCASSTNRGNTEAFFGQGTRLTVV.

This sequence joins TRBV27 and TRBJ1-5; D not certain. The CDR3 contains 14 residues. V gave up 3 bases and J gave up 1 base, with 7 bases separating them. CDR1 is MNHEY, CDR2 SMNVEV, per germline (reference sequence). The CDR3 spells CASSFRGSNQPQHF. The CDR3 nucleotides read TGTGCCAGCAGTTTTCGAGGGAGCAATCAGCCCCAGCATTTT.

The chain has TRBV27 and TRBJ2-1; 8 nucleotides match TRBD2. The CDR3 loop spans 14 amino acids. Losses at the gene ends were 2 bases for V and 7 bases for J; bases not matched to a gene: 4. The germline CDR1 and CDR2 sequences are MNHEY and SMNVEV (reference sequence). The CDR3 reads CASSLGGRRNEQFF. The CDR3 nucleotides are TGTGCCAGCAGTTTAGGCGGGAGGCGTAATGAGCAGTTCTTC.

The chain links TRBV7-6 to TRBJ2-4; TRBD2 aligns across 8 bases. The germline gives CDR1 SGHVS, CDR2 FNYEAQ. The CDR3 runs 19 residues. V lost 3 bases, J lost 3 bases, and 16 bases stayed unmatched. The CDR3 sequence is CASSFGAGGISSVKNIQYF. The CDR3 nucleotides are TGTGCCAGCAGCTTTGGGGCGGGGGGAATTTCATCTGTCAAAAACATTCAGTACTTC.

CDR3 sequence reads: CASSFLGGPGGSYEQYF. As DNA, the CDR3 is TGTGCCAGCAGTTTTCTAGGGGGCCCAGGAGGGAGCTACGAGCAGTACTTC. The J gene is TRBJ2-7, the V gene TRBV27; TRBD1 is a possible D gene (7 bases). Trimming stripped 3 bases from V and 3 bases from J, with 21 bases between. Germline V lookup: CDR1 MNHEY, CDR2 SMNVEV (reference sequence). The CDR3 runs 17 residues.

The chain links TRBV27 to TRBJ2-2, with TRBD1 identical over 7 bases. The junction had 4 bases not matched to a gene; V was cut back by 6 bases and J by 3 bases. The CDR3 is 14 amino acids. Germline V lookup: CDR1 MNHEY, CDR2 SMNVEV (reference sequence). DNA for the CDR3: TGTGCCAGCAGCCTCACAGGGGACACCGGGGAGCTGTTTTTT. It yields the protein CASSLTGDTGELFF.

The J gene is TRBJ1-4, the V gene TRBV7-9, with TRBD1 identical over 9 bases. The CDR3 runs to 16 residues. The junction had 6 bases not matched to a gene; V was cut back by 4 bases and J by 3 bases. The germline CDR1 and CDR2 sequences are SEHNR and FQNEAQ (reference sequence). The CDR3 spells CASSWGGTGPNEKLFF. The CDR3 DNA reads as TGTGCCAGCAGCTGGGGGGGGACAGGGCCTAATGAAAAACTGTTTTTT.

V is TRBV5-1 and J is TRBJ2-1; 10 bases align to TRBD1. CDR3 length equals 16 residues. Germline V gene lookup returns CDR1 SGHRS and CDR2 YFSETQ. V lost 3 bases and J lost 3; bases outside the gene matches: 6. This chain's CDR3 is CASSSLTGGGYNEQFF. In nucleotides, the CDR3 is TGCGCCAGCAGCTCCTTGACAGGGGGCGGCTACAATGAGCAGTTCTTC.

This chain uses TRBV7-9 with TRBJ1-1; 9 nucleotides align to TRBD1. The CDR3 runs 15 residues. CDR1 is SEHNR, CDR2 FQNEAQ, per germline (reference sequence). V lost 3 bases, J lost 0 bases, and 2 bases stayed unmatched. CDR3 loop: CASSLGTGMNTEAFF. The DNA for the CDR3 is TGTGCCAGCAGCTTGGGGACAGGGATGAACACTGAAGCTTTCTTT.

The chain joins TRBV19 to TRBJ2-3, with 11 nucleotides matching TRBD2. V gave up 6 bases and J gave up 2 bases; unmatched junction bases: 7. This CDR3 comprises 16 residues. Germline assignment: CDR1 LNHDA and CDR2 SQIVND (reference sequence). CDR3 loop: CASSQTGLADTDTQYF. As DNA, the CDR3 is TGTGCCAGTAGCCAGACGGGACTAGCGGACACAGATACGCAGTATTTT.

The chain is built from TRBV12-3 or TRBV12-4 and TRBJ1-2; 10 bases are shared with TRBD1. CDR3 length: 13 amino acids. Unmatched junction bases numbered 10, after V lost 10 bases and J lost 8 bases. CDR3 bases: TGTGCCACCGGGGGGACAGGGGTGGGAGGCTACACCTTC. Protein sequence: CATGGTGVGGYTF.

V and J are TRBV7-9 and TRBJ1-1, with D unresolved. V lost 1 base to trimming and J lost 1 base, with 7 bases between them. The CDR3 spans 14 residues. Germline V gene data show CDR1 as SEHNR and CDR2 as FQNEAQ (reference sequence). The CDR3: CASSLVASNTEAFF. The CDR3, as DNA: TGTGCCAGCAGCTTAGTGGCATCGAACACTGAAGCTTTCTTT.

The chain joins TRBV3-1 (or the pseudogene TRBV3-2) to TRBJ2-3, with 7 bases fitting TRBD2. V trimming: 1 base; J trimming: 1 base; junction bases outside the gene matches: 2. Germline lookup yields CDR1 LGHDT and CDR2 YNNKEL (reference sequence). The length of the CDR3 is 15 residues. DNA for the CDR3: TGTGCCAGCAGCCAAGGTGGGAGGGGCACAGATACGCAGTATTTT. Its protein product is CASSQGGRGTDTQYF.

This chain joins TRBV7-8 and TRBJ2-5, with D perhaps TRBD1 (7 bases). V was pared by 5 bases and J by 5 bases, with 21 bases between. Germline lookup yields CDR1 SGHVS and CDR2 FQNEAQ. The CDR3 contains 16 residues. CDR3 in amino acids: CASSQPERAGGETQYF. The CDR3 bases are TGTGCCAGCAGCCAACCGGAGCGGGCAGGGGGGGAGACCCAGTACTTC.

The chain joins TRBV28 to TRBJ2-6, with unresolved D. CDR1 MDHEN and CDR2 SYDVKM come from the germline V gene. With 3 bases removed from V and 3 bases from J, the gap between germline ends came to 9 bases. This CDR3 is 15 amino acids long. The CDR3 coding sequence is TGTGCCAGCAGTTTTAGACTGCTTGGGGCCAACGTCCTGACTTTC. Encoded protein: CASSFRLLGANVLTF.

This chain joins TRBV2 and TRBJ2-7; 9 bases agree with TRBD2. The CDR3 is 14 residues long. The germline gives CDR1 SNHLY, CDR2 FYNNEI. The V gene end was trimmed by 10 bases and the J gene end by 0 bases; junction bases not matched to a gene: 7. CDR3 coding DNA: TGTGCCAACGCCTGGACTAGCGACTCCTACGAGCAGTACTTC. Translating it yields CANAWTSDSYEQYF.

A remark on this clone: Other DNA sequences from this sample encode an identical CDR3 as well. This chain connects TRBV12-3 or TRBV12-4 to TRBJ2-1; D is uncertain. The CDR3 covers 11 residues. Trimming shortened V by 3 bases and J by 7 bases, and 4 bases separated the two germline ends. CDR3 region: CASSFSNEQFF. The DNA for the CDR3 is TGTGCCAGCAGTTTTTCGAATGAGCAGTTCTTC.

The V and J genes are TRBV19 and TRBJ2-7; 7 nucleotides align to TRBD2. The CDR3 totals 15 residues. The V segment lost 9 bases and the J segment 0 bases; nucleotides outside the gene matches: 11. Germline lookup yields CDR1 LNHDA and CDR2 SQIVND (reference sequence). The DNA for the CDR3 is TGTGCCAGCCGTAAGGTGGGCGGGAGCTCCTACGAGCAGTACTTC. Its translation is CASRKVGGSSYEQYF.

The rearrangement joins TRBV9 to TRBJ2-1, with 10 bases lining up with TRBD2. V trimming: 6 bases; J trimming: 8 bases; junction bases outside the gene matches: 11. Germline assignment: CDR1 SGDLS and CDR2 YYNGEE. The length of the CDR3 is 15 residues. CDR3 bases: TGTGCCAGCACTCGGGCAGCGGGAGGGGTGGATGAGCAGTTCTTC. Amino acid sequence: CASTRAAGGVDEQFF.

For this clone: The junction does not match germline at one end; this may be a read error. V usage is TRBV6-5 and J usage is TRBJ2-7; tentative D call: TRBD2 (6 bases). CDR1 is MNHEY, CDR2 SVGAGI, per germline. This CDR3 has 14 residues. In DNA form, the CDR3 reads TGTGCCAGCAGTCCCCCCCGGGACTCCCACGAGCAGTACTTC. Translated, it gives CASSPPRDSHEQYF.

The V and J genes are TRBV2 and TRBJ2-7, with 8 bases identical to TRBD1. CDR1 and CDR2 from the germline V gene are SNHLY and FYNNEI. V was clipped by 7 bases and J by 2 bases; unmatched bases: 7. This CDR3 is built from 14 residues. CDR3 sequence reads: CASTKDRATYEQYF. DNA for the CDR3: TGTGCCAGCACAAAGGACAGGGCTACCTACGAGCAGTACTTC.

The rearrangement joins TRBV15 to TRBJ2-5; the D gene is possibly TRBD1 (5 bases). Germline V gene data show CDR1 as LNHNV and CDR2 as YYDKDF (reference sequence). V was cut by 0 bases and J by 0 bases, with 8 bases left in between. The CDR3 sequence is 15 residues long. Written as DNA, the CDR3 is TGTGCCACCAGCAGAGATCGACAGTACCAAGAGACCCAGTACTTC. Protein product: CATSRDRQYQETQYF.

The rearrangement uses TRBV11-2 and TRBJ2-7, with 7 bases that match TRBD2. The V and J ends lost 0 bases and 2 bases, in that order; junction bases with no gene match: 4. CDR1 is SGHAT and CDR2 is FQNNGV in the germline V gene. The CDR3 is 15 amino acids. The DNA for the CDR3 is TGTGCCAGCAGCTTAGAAGCTAGCGGCACCTACGAGCAGTACTTC. It encodes CASSLEASGTYEQYF.

The genes are TRBV2 and TRBJ2-1; 12 nucleotides match TRBD1. V was pared by 4 bases and J by 8 bases, with 6 bases of the junction left unmatched. The CDR3 runs to 15 residues. The germline gives CDR1 SNHLY, CDR2 FYNNEI. The CDR3 DNA follows: TGTGCCAGCAGTGTAGGGACAGGGGGCTTTGATGAGCAGTTCTTC. Amino acid sequence: CASSVGTGGFDEQFF.

The chain uses TRBV7-2 and TRBJ1-4; the D gene is possibly TRBD1 (6 bases). The V gene's germline CDR1 is SGHTA and CDR2 FQGNSA. V was clipped by 5 bases and J by 3 bases, with 13 bases between them. This CDR3 has 15 residues. In DNA, the CDR3 is TGTGCCAGCAGCCAGCCCAGGGGAGCTAATGAAAAACTGTTTTTT. It encodes CASSQPRGANEKLFF.

This sequence joins TRBV27 and TRBJ2-1; 7 positions match TRBD1. V trimming: 6 bases; J trimming: 0 bases; junction bases outside the gene matches: 5. The CDR3 spans 15 residues. The germline V gene encodes CDR1 MNHEY and CDR2 SMNVEV (reference sequence). The CDR3 bases are TGTGCCAGCAGGCAGGGACAGAGCTCCTACAATGAGCAGTTCTTC. This encodes CASRQGQSSYNEQFF.